A selection of T cell receptor beta chains follows, all from one sample in a study of cytomegalovirus exposure and HLA in healthy donors. Profiled with immunoSEQ multiplex PCR; TCRdb holds only in-frame clones, not every one. Found here are roughly 150,000 clones, 80% to 90% of them singletons; the top ten hold 2% to 3%. Sequenced sample: PBMCs. The source of these receptors is a man in his thirties or forties in good health and CMV-seropositive. Both conserved end residues are part of each CDR3. A D gene is named only where the DNA matches it firmly. Size is stated for part of the rows, as once, few or many counts, or as a class when the clone is expanded.

size: once
D: -
J: TRBJ2-2
V: TRBV10-1
CDR3: CASSEGRANTGELFF
DNA: TGCGCCAGCAGTGAGGGCAGGGCGAACACCGGGGAGCTGTTTTTT

size: once
D: TRBD1
J: TRBJ2-3
V: TRBV5-1
CDR3: CASSLRSDRGETDTQYF
DNA: TGCGCCAGCAGCTTGAGGAGCGACAGGGGAGAGACAGATACGCAGTATTTT

size: -
D: TRBD1
J: TRBJ1-4
V: TRBV18
CDR3: CASSPPGQGYGEKLFF
DNA: TGTGCCAGCTCACCCCCGGGACAGGGGTACGGGGAAAAACTGTTTTTT

size: -
D: TRBD2
J: TRBJ2-1
V: TRBV7-2
CDR3: CASGTSGRPPYNEQFF
DNA: TGTGCCAGCGGAACTAGCGGGAGGCCCCCCTACAATGAGCAGTTCTTC

size: -
D: TRBD1
J: TRBJ2-7
V: TRBV10-3
CDR3: CAISESTQGAAEQYF
DNA: TGTGCCATCAGTGAGTCGACACAGGGGGCAGCCGAGCAGTACTTC

size: -
D: TRBD1
J: TRBJ2-5
V: TRBV12-5
CDR3: CASAPSPAGGQETQYF
DNA: TGTGCTAGTGCCCCCTCCCCGGCAGGGGGACAAGAGACCCAGTACTTC

size: -
D: -
J: TRBJ2-1
V: TRBV2
CDR3: CASSVYYEQFF
DNA: TGTGCCAGCAGTGTCTACTATGAGCAGTTCTTC

size: -
D: -
J: TRBJ2-2
V: TRBV27
CDR3: CASSLMSPGELFF
DNA: TGTGCCAGCAGTTTAATGTCTCCCGGGGAGCTGTTTTTT

size: -
D: TRBD2
J: TRBJ2-5
V: TRBV7-2
CDR3: CASSLAGRGETQYF
DNA: TGTGCCAGCAGCTTAGCGGGGCGGGGGGAGACCCAGTACTTC

size: -
D: TRBD1
J: TRBJ2-5
V: TRBV5-4
CDR3: CASSGPGQQRWTQYF
DNA: TGTGCCAGCAGCGGGCCGGGACAGCAACGATGGACCCAGTACTTC

size: -
D: TRBD2
J: TRBJ2-5
V: TRBV7-8
CDR3: CASSLGSSGGQETQYF
DNA: TGTGCCAGCAGCTTAGGGTCTAGCGGAGGTCAAGAGACCCAGTACTTC

size: once
D: -
J: TRBJ2-3
V: TRBV19
CDR3: CASTPLGGEIDTQYF
DNA: TGTGCCAGTACCCCCCTTGGCGGGGAAATCGATACGCAGTATTTT

size: -
D: -
J: TRBJ2-1
V: TRBV19
CDR3: CASSQDRLNEQFF
DNA: TGTGCCAGTAGTCAAGACAGGTTAAATGAGCAGTTCTTC

size: -
D: -
J: TRBJ2-5
V: TRBV7-2
CDR3: CASSFQGQETQYF
DNA: TGTGCCAGCAGCTTCCAGGGCCAAGAGACCCAGTACTTC

size: -
D: -
J: TRBJ2-1
V: TRBV20-1
CDR3: CSALREDEQFF
DNA: TGCAGTGCTCTAAGGGAGGACGAGCAGTTCTTC

size: -
D: -
J: TRBJ1-1
V: TRBV5-1
CDR3: CASSLPGANTEAFF
DNA: TGCGCCAGCAGCTTGCCAGGGGCGAACACTGAAGCTTTCTTT

size: -
D: TRBD1
J: TRBJ1-1
V: TRBV29-1
CDR3: CSATQRNGQGRGTEAFF
DNA: TGCAGCGCCACGCAAAGAAACGGACAGGGGCGAGGAACTGAAGCTTTCTTT

size: once
D: -
J: TRBJ2-1
V: TRBV19
CDR3: CASTPRWTKGRNEQFF
DNA: TGTGCCAGTACCCCAAGGTGGACAAAGGGAAGAAATGAGCAGTTCTTC

size: -
D: -
J: TRBJ2-5
V: TRBV2
CDR3: CASSQDRFQETQYF
DNA: TGTGCCAGCAGTCAAGACAGGTTCCAAGAGACCCAGTACTTC

size: -
D: TRBD1
J: TRBJ2-2
V: TRBV4-2
CDR3: CASSLSQTGPESGELFF
DNA: TGTGCCAGCAGCCTAAGCCAGACAGGGCCCGAGTCCGGGGAGCTGTTTTTT

size: few
D: TRBD2
J: TRBJ2-5
V: TRBV7-3
CDR3: CASSSGAAGGGTQYF
DNA: TGTGCCAGCAGCTCCGGGGCGGCAGGCGGGGGGACCCAGTACTTC

size: once
D: -
J: TRBJ2-1
V: TRBV5-1
CDR3: CASSSTGSSYNEQFF
DNA: TGCGCCAGCAGCTCAACAGGGAGCTCCTACAATGAGCAGTTCTTC

size: -
D: -
J: TRBJ1-6
V: TRBV30
CDR3: CAWSVRGIGSPLHF
DNA: TGTGCCTGGAGTGTACGGGGTATTGGATCACCCCTCCACTTT